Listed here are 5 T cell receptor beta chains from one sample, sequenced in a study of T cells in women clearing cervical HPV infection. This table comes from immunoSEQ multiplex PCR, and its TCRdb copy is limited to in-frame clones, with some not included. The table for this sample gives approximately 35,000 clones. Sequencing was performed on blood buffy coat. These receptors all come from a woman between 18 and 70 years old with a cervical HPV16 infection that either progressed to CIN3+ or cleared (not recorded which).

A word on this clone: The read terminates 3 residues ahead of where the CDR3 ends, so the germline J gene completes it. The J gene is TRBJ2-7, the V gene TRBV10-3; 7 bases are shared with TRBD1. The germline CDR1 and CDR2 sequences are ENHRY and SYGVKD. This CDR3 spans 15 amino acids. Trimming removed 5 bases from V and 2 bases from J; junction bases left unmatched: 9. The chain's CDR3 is CAISLYGTDPYEQYF. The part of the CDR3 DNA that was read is TGTGCCATCAGTCTTTACGGGACAGATCCCTACGAG.

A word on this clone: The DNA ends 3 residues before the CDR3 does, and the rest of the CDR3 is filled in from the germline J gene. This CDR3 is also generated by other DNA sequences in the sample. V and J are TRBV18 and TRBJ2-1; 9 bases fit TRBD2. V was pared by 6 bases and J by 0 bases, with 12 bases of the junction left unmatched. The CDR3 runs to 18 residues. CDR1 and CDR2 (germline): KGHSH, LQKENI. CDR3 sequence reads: CASSPPWSGRSSYNEQFF. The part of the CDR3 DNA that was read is TGTGCCAGCTCCCCTCCTTGGAGCGGGAGGAGCTCCTACAATGAG.

The part of the CDR3 DNA that was read is TGTGCCAGCAGCCGAGAGACAGGGGGGAATCAGCCC. The encoded protein is CASSRETGGNQP. The complete CDR3 reads CASSRETGGNQPQHF. This rearrangement joins TRBV5-5 to TRBJ1-5; 9 nucleotides agree with TRBD1. The CDR3 extends 3 residues past the end of the read, so its final part is completed from the germline J gene. The germline V gene encodes CDR1 SGHKS and CDR2 YYEKEE (reference sequence). The CDR3 runs 15 residues. Unmatched junction bases numbered 6, after V lost 4 bases and J lost 4 bases.

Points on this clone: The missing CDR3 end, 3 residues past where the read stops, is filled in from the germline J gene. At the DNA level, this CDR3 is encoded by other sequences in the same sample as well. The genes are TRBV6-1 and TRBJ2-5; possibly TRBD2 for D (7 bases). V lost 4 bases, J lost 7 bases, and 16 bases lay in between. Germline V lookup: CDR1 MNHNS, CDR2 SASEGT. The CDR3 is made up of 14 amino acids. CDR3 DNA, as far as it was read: TGTGCCAGCAGTGGCCAGCGAGGGGGGGCGACC. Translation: CASSGQRGGAT. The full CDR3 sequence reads CASSGQRGGATQYF.

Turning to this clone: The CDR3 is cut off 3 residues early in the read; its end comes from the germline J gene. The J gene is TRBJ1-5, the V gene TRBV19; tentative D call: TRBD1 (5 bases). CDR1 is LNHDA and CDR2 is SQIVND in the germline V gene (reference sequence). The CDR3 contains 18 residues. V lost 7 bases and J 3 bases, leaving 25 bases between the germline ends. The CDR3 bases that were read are TGTGCCAGTAAAAGGGCAGGGCACAGTTTGTCAAACAATCAGCCC. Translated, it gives CASKRAGHSLSNNQP. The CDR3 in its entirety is CASKRAGHSLSNNQPQHF.